This T cell receptor (beta chain) comes out of a study of tumor-infiltrating lymphocytes in glioblastoma multiforme. Looked up from germline, CDR1 is SQVTM and CDR2 is ANQGSEA. The CDR3 runs to 13 residues. Multiple V-beta primers and a C-beta primer amplified TCRB from RNA. Each CDR3 protein gets one entry after TCRdb re-called the multiplex PCR reads with MiXCR. The repertoire holds about 13,000 distinct CDR3 sequences, with 65% to 70% as singletons. A remark on this clonotype: The junction does not match germline at one end; this may be a read error.

The sample was brain tumor tissue. The sequence was collected from a male donor with glioblastoma. V usage is TRBV29-1 and J usage is TRBJ1-6, with a weak D call TRBD1 (5 bases). The CDR3 here is CSIARERESPHHF. The CDR3 DNA follows: TGCAGCATTGCCAGGGAGAGAGAATCACCCCACCACTTT.